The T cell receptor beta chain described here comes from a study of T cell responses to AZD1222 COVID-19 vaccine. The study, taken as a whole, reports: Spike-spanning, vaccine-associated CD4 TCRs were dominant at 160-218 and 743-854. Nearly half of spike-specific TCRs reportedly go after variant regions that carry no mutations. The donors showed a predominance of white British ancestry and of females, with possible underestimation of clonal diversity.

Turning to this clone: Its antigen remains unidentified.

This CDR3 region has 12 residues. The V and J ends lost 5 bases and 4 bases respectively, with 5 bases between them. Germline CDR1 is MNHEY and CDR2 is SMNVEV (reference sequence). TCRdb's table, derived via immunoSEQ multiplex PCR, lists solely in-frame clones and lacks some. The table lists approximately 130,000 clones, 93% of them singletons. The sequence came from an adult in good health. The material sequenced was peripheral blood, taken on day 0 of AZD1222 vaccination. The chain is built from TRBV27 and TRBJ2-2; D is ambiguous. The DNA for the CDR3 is TGTGCCAGCAGTCCCAGCACCGGGGAGCTGTTTTTT. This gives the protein CASSPSTGELFF.